Shown below are 27 T cell receptor beta chains from a single sample sequenced in a study of T-cell memory formation after mild COVID-19. Each CDR3 protein is one row after TCRdb ran MiXCR on the 5' RACE reads. Among around 200,000 distinct CDR3 sequences listed, about a sixth were seen once. The sequenced sample consisted of PBMCs or a T cell subset sorted from them (not recorded which). These receptors originate from an adult woman who had mild COVID-19 (a few samples of this study predate the infection). Cell type and time point are not known.

This clonotype was counted a few times. The rearrangement joins TRBV7-9 to TRBJ2-1; 11 nucleotides match TRBD2. The CDR3 consists of 14 residues. V dropped 5 bases and J dropped 6; count of bases not matched to a gene: 3. The V gene's germline CDR1 is SEHNR and CDR2 FQNEAQ (reference sequence). The CDR3 DNA is TGTGCCAGCAGCCTTAGCGGGGGGGTCAATGAGCAGTTCTTC. Its protein product is CASSLSGGVNEQFF.

The chain joins TRBV7-2 to TRBJ2-1, with TRBD1 matching over 9 bases. Per the germline V gene, CDR1 is SGHTA and CDR2 is FQGNSA. Trimming took 3 bases from V and 2 from J; bases not matched to a gene: 2. The CDR3 length is 15 residues. CDR3 DNA sequence: TGTGCCAGCAGCTTTGACAGGGGGACCTACAATGAGCAGTTCTTC. It translates to CASSFDRGTYNEQFF.

The V and J genes are TRBV6-6 and TRBJ2-4; tentatively, D is TRBD2 (6 bases). V lost 2 bases to trimming and J lost 0 bases, with 14 bases between them. This CDR3 has 17 amino acids. Germline V lookup: CDR1 MNHNY, CDR2 SVGAGI (reference sequence). The CDR3 DNA reads as TGTGCCAGCAGTTACACCCCGGGACTTATAGCCAAAAACATTCAGTACTTC. This encodes CASSYTPGLIAKNIQYF.

This clonotype was detected many times. This chain uses TRBV4-2 with TRBJ1-1; 9 bases align to TRBD1. After removal of 2 bases from V and 4 bases from J, the junction contained 5 bases not matched to a gene. This CDR3 has 15 amino acids. The V gene's germline CDR1 is LGHNA and CDR2 YNFKEQ. This CDR3 is CASSQPDRGFTEAFF. In DNA form, the CDR3 reads TGTGCCAGCAGCCAACCGGACAGGGGTTTCACTGAAGCTTTCTTT.

The chain couples TRBV7-3 to TRBJ2-2, with a weak D call TRBD1 (7 bases). The V end was cut by 3 bases, the J end by 4 bases, with 15 bases between. CDR1 and CDR2 from the germline V gene are SGHTA and FQGTGA. The CDR3 runs 16 residues. The CDR3 coding sequence is TGTGCCAGCAGCTTTTCCGGGACAGCGGGCACCGGGGAGCTGTTTTTT. Its translation is CASSFSGTAGTGELFF.

In this sample, this clonotype turned up a few times. The rearrangement links TRBV3-1 to TRBJ2-3, with D possibly TRBD1 on 5 matching bases. Per germline, CDR1 LGHDT and CDR2 YNNKEL (reference sequence). This CDR3 comprises 13 residues. V shed 8 bases and J shed 0 bases, with 9 bases lying between them. The CDR3 loop reads CASRGASTDTQYF. The DNA of the CDR3 is TGTGCCAGCCGTGGGGCTAGCACAGATACGCAGTATTTT.

The chain employs TRBV5-1 and TRBJ2-3; TRBD2 might be the D (7 bases). With 6 bases removed from V and 5 bases from J, the gap between germline ends came to 16 bases. CDR3 length equals 14 residues. Germline assignment: CDR1 SGHRS and CDR2 YFSETQ. CDR3 protein: CASKEGGPEDTQYF. CDR3 DNA sequence: TGCGCCAGCAAAGAGGGGGGGCCCGAAGATACGCAGTATTTT.

V is TRBV5-4 and J is TRBJ1-1; D is unclear. Looked up from germline, CDR1 is SGHNT and CDR2 is YYREEE (reference sequence). The V gene lost 0 bases and the J gene lost 4 bases, with 13 bases spanning the gap. The CDR3 consists of 15 residues. The CDR3 loop reads CASSLVGVLATEAFF. In DNA form, the CDR3 reads TGTGCCAGCAGCTTGGTTGGAGTTTTAGCCACTGAAGCTTTCTTT.

This clonotype has a handful of counts. J is TRBJ2-3 and V is TRBV3-1; TRBD2 matches at 10 bases. With 4 bases clipped from V and 1 base from J, the junction kept 8 bases outside the gene matches. Germline-derived CDR1 and CDR2 are LGHDT and YNNKEL (reference sequence). The CDR3 has 17 residues. The CDR3 protein is CASSLRGLASGTDTQYF. The CDR3 nucleotides read TGTGCCAGCAGCCTAAGGGGACTAGCGTCTGGCACAGATACGCAGTATTTT.

J is TRBJ2-3 and V is TRBV10-3; D gene unclear. The CDR3 sequence is 13 residues long. The germline V gene encodes CDR1 ENHRY and CDR2 SYGVKD. Trimming left V 5 bases short and J 3 bases short, with 9 bases between. The CDR3 loop reads CAISPGSTDTQYF. In DNA, the CDR3 is TGTGCCATCAGTCCCGGATCGACAGATACGCAGTATTTT.

J is TRBJ2-3 and V is TRBV7-2; the match to TRBD2 covers 12 bases. Looked up from germline, CDR1 is SGHTA and CDR2 is FQGNSA. V lost 2 bases to trimming and J lost 0 bases; unmatched junction nucleotides: 15. This CDR3 spans 21 amino acids. This chain's CDR3 is CASSLTPYTSGRSKSTDTQYF. The CDR3 DNA follows: TGTGCCAGCAGCTTAACGCCCTACACTAGCGGGAGGTCCAAAAGCACAGATACGCAGTATTTT. The complete variable domain, with remaining parts taken from reference TRBV7-2 and TRBJ2-3, reads GAGVSQSPSNKVTEKGKDVELRCDPISGHTALYWYRQSLGQGLEFLIYFQGNSAPDKSGLPSDRFSAERTGGSVSTLTIQRTQQEDSAVYLCASSLTPYTSGRSKSTDTQYFGPGTRLTVL.

V and J are TRBV12-3 or TRBV12-4 and TRBJ2-1; 13 bases are shared with TRBD2. This CDR3 region has 13 residues. Written as DNA, the CDR3 is TGTGCAGCCGGGACTAGCGGGAAAAATGAGCAGTTCTTC. Translation: CAAGTSGKNEQFF.

V gene TRBV3-1 combines with J gene TRBJ1-2; no clear D gene. The V and J ends lost 1 base and 5 bases respectively, with 8 bases between them. Germline values: CDR1 LGHDT, CDR2 YNNKEL (reference sequence). The CDR3 spans 13 residues. The CDR3 nucleotides read TGTGCCAGCAGCCAAGTTGTGGGGTATGGCTACACCTTC. Protein sequence: CASSQVVGYGYTF.

A single count supports this clonotype. This CDR3 reads CSARERPGANSPLHF. CDR3 DNA sequence: TGCAGTGCTAGAGAGAGGCCAGGAGCCAATTCACCCCTCCACTTT. V gene TRBV20-1 combines with J gene TRBJ1-6; the D is unclear. CDR1 and CDR2 from the germline V gene are DFQATT and SNEGSKA (reference sequence). The CDR3 is 15 amino acids. Trimming removed 0 bases at V and 7 bases at J, with 13 bases between.

The rearrangement uses TRBV7-9 and TRBJ1-2; weak D call: TRBD1 (5 bases). The CDR3 has 14 residues. Germline V gene sequence: CDR1 SEHNR, CDR2 FQNEAQ (reference sequence). V gave up 4 bases and J gave up 0 bases, with 9 bases separating them. The CDR3 reads CASSSRQTNYGYTF. The CDR3 region has the DNA TGTGCCAGCAGCTCGAGACAGACTAACTATGGCTACACCTTC.

This sequence joins TRBV12-3 or TRBV12-4 and TRBJ2-7, with TRBD2 matching over 9 bases. V shed 6 bases, J shed 2 bases, and the junction held 2 bases outside the gene matches. CDR3 length equals 13 residues. CDR3 region: CASRGLAAYEQYF. The CDR3 bases are TGTGCCAGCAGGGGACTAGCTGCCTACGAGCAGTACTTC.

The table lists this clonotype with a few counts. V usage is TRBV12-3 or TRBV12-4 and J usage is TRBJ2-7; 10 bases map to TRBD1. This CDR3 contains 16 residues. The V gene end was trimmed by 7 bases and the J gene end by 4 bases; junction bases not matched to a gene: 13. The DNA of the CDR3 is TGTGCCAGCACCTTGACTTCGGGACAGGGGATGTACGAGCAGTACTTC. This translates into CASTLTSGQGMYEQYF.

As regards this clonotype: Mismatch with germline at one junction end may stem from a read error. The CDR3 loop is CASSQSTTVSF. The CDR3 bases are TGCGCCAGCAGTCAATCTACGACAGTTTCGTTC. This chain connects TRBV23-1 to TRBJ1-2; D might be TRBD1 (5 bases). TRBV23-1 is classed as an ORF, of uncertain function. The CDR3 loop spans 11 amino acids.

This clonotype has ten or more counts. This chain connects TRBV6-1 to TRBJ2-1, with a tentative D call TRBD2 (6 bases). Germline-derived CDR1 and CDR2 are MNHNS and SASEGT. This CDR3 is 11 amino acids long. Trimming shortened V by 8 bases and J by 8 bases, and 10 bases separated the two germline ends. As DNA, the CDR3 is TGTGCCAGCCGGTGGGAGGATGAGCAGTTCTTC. Translation: CASRWEDEQFF.

The chain joins TRBV12-3 or TRBV12-4 to TRBJ1-2; 7 nucleotides line up with TRBD1. With V trimmed by 5 bases and J by 4 bases, 4 bases remained unmatched. The CDR3 covers 13 residues. The DNA for the CDR3 is TGTGCCAGCAGTCAGACAGGGTCCTATGGCTACACCTTC. It encodes CASSQTGSYGYTF.

The gene calls are TRBV20-1 and TRBJ1-5, with TRBD1 matching 7 bases. The CDR3 contains 19 residues. Losses at the gene ends were 0 bases for V and 4 bases for J; bases not matched to a gene: 18. CDR1 and CDR2 (germline): DFQATT, SNEGSKA (reference sequence). CDR3 region: CSARETRQGEDWANQPQHF. CDR3 DNA sequence: TGCAGTGCTAGAGAAACCAGACAGGGAGAAGATTGGGCGAATCAGCCCCAGCATTTT.

A remark on this clonotype: Mismatch with germline at one junction end may stem from a read error. The V gene is TRBV7-9, the J gene TRBJ2-7, with 14 bases that match TRBD2. Germline values: CDR1 SEHNR, CDR2 FQNEAQ (reference sequence). This CDR3 is 17 amino acids long. In DNA form, the CDR3 reads TGTGACAGCAGCTTAGAACCGGGACTAGCGGGAGTCCGGGAGCAGTACTTC. Translation: CDSSLEPGLAGVREQYF. Full variable domain (rest looked up from reference TRBV7-9 and TRBJ2-7): DTGVSQNPRHKITKRGQNVTFRCDPISEHNRLYWYRQTLGQGPEFLTYFQNEAQLEKSRLLSDRFSAERPKGSFSTLEIQRTEQGDSAMYLCDSSLEPGLAGVREQYFGPGTRLTVT.

This clonotype was observed a few times. This chain uses TRBV7-6 with TRBJ2-3; TRBD2 matches 7 bases. CDR3 size: 16 residues. J gave up 4 bases and V 5 bases, and 12 bases lay outside the gene matches. Germline V CDR1 and CDR2: SGHVS, FNYEAQ. CDR3 in amino acids: CASSPLRGLGPDTQYF. CDR3 nucleotide sequence: TGTGCCAGCAGCCCCCTTCGAGGACTAGGACCAGATACGCAGTATTTT.

This clonotype was seen more than once but under ten times. DNA for the CDR3: TGTGCCAGCAGTACCCGTGAGGGCTATGGCTACACCTTC. Residues: CASSTREGYGYTF. The chain recombines TRBV5-4 with TRBJ1-2; no clear D gene. The CDR3 consists of 13 residues. Germline V gene data show CDR1 as SGHNT and CDR2 as YYREEE (reference sequence). Trimming pared 5 bases from V and 4 bases from J, leaving 12 bases between.

Ten or more counts support this clonotype. The chain has TRBV7-9 and TRBJ1-4; TRBD1 agrees at 8 bases. The CDR3 has 13 residues. Germline assignment: CDR1 SEHNR and CDR2 FQNEAQ (reference sequence). V was pared by 5 bases and J by 10 bases, with 6 bases of the junction left unmatched. The CDR3 DNA follows: TGTGCCAGCAGCGCGGGACAGGATGGAAAACTGTTTTTT. As protein: CASSAGQDGKLFF.

In this sample, this clonotype turned up many times. The chain employs TRBV29-1 and TRBJ2-7; TRBD1 or TRBD2 may be the D gene (6 bases each). This CDR3 region has 11 residues. Germline CDR1 SQVTM, CDR2 ANQGSEA. V was cut by 6 bases and J by 2 bases, with 8 bases left in between. The CDR3 loop is CSVGGPYEQYF. The CDR3 DNA sequence: TGCAGCGTGGGGGGCCCCTACGAGCAGTACTTC.

The sample holds many counts of this clonotype. This chain joins TRBV7-2 and TRBJ2-2, with no clear D. V was shortened by 3 bases and J by 13 bases, with 15 bases between the two germline ends. The CDR3 loop spans 13 amino acids. The V gene's germline CDR1 is SGHTA and CDR2 FQGNSA. CDR3: CASSLSRSDGLFF. The CDR3 nucleotides are TGTGCCAGCAGCTTGAGTCGCTCGGACGGGCTGTTTTTT.